Following are 10 T cell receptor beta chains from one sample sequenced in a study of response to subunit inactivated influenza vaccine. From the RT-PCR reads, TCRdb called clonotypes with MiXCR, one entry per CDR3 protein. Of roughly 500,000 distinct CDR3 sequences in the sample, 15% to 20% were seen once. Sequencing was performed on CD4+ T cells sorted from PBMCs, taken less than 30 months after vaccination. All receptors derive from a man between 45 and 75 years old who received an inactivated influenza vaccine.

The sample holds many counts of this clonotype. J is TRBJ2-1 and V is TRBV20-1; TRBD2 agrees at 8 bases. Germline V gene lookup returns CDR1 DFQATT and CDR2 SNEGSKA (reference sequence). CDR3 length equals 14 residues. The J segment lost 3 bases and the V segment lost 5 bases, leaving 6 bases of the junction unmatched. The CDR3 here is CSAYKRGHYNEQFF. DNA for the CDR3: TGCAGTGCTTATAAGCGGGGGCACTACAATGAGCAGTTCTTC.

In its sample, this clonotype was seen many times. V gene TRBV25-1 combines with J gene TRBJ2-5; D gene unclear. Germline CDR1 reads MGHDK; CDR2 reads SYGVNS. The CDR3 extends over 13 amino acids. Trimming removed 6 bases from V and 5 bases from J, with 13 bases in between. CDR3 sequence: CASREPGKETQYF. In DNA, the CDR3 is TGTGCCAGCAGAGAACCCGGCAAGGAGACCCAGTACTTC. The full variable domain, rest sourced from reference TRBV25-1 and TRBJ2-5, is EADIYQTPRYLVIGTGKKITLECSQTMGHDKMYWYQQDPGMELHLIHYSYGVNSTEKGDLSSESTVSRIRTEHFPLTLESARPSHTSQYLCASREPGKETQYFGPGTRLLVL.

V usage is TRBV15 and J usage is TRBJ2-2, with 8 bases identical to TRBD1. The CDR3 is made up of 15 amino acids. The germline CDR1 and CDR2 sequences are LNHNV and YYDKDF (reference sequence). With V trimmed by 5 bases and J by 4 bases, 6 bases remained unmatched. CDR3 sequence (DNA): TGTGCCACCAGCCAGGACAGGGTAGTCACCGGGGAGCTGTTTTTT. It yields the protein CATSQDRVVTGELFF.

The chain has TRBV7-9 and TRBJ2-2; D is possibly TRBD2 (5 bases). Germline V lookup: CDR1 SEHNR, CDR2 FQNEAQ (reference sequence). Trimming removed 5 bases from V and 7 bases from J, with 11 bases in between. The CDR3 consists of 13 residues. DNA for the CDR3: TGTGCCAGCAGCACCGACGGGGTCGGGGAGCTGTTTTTT. Amino acids: CASSTDGVGELFF.

The chain links TRBV7-2 to TRBJ1-5; D not resolved. The CDR3 contains 13 residues. V shed 5 bases and J shed 6 bases, with 11 bases lying between them. Germline CDR1 reads SGHTA; CDR2 reads FQGNSA. DNA of the CDR3: TGTGCCAGCAGCCCAAATTGGGCTCAGCCCCAGCATTTT. It specifies CASSPNWAQPQHF. The full variable domain, rest sourced from reference TRBV7-2 and TRBJ1-5, is GAGVSQSPSNKVTEKGKDVELRCDPISGHTALYWYRQSLGQGLEFLIYFQGNSAPDKSGLPSDRFSAERTGGSVSTLTIQRTQQEDSAVYLCASSPNWAQPQHFGDGTRLSIL.

This clonotype was picked up a small number of times. The rearrangement uses TRBV7-9 and TRBJ2-2; the D gene could be TRBD1 or TRBD2 (5 bases each). V lost 2 bases to trimming and J lost 4 bases, with 11 bases between them. The germline gives CDR1 SEHNR, CDR2 FQNEAQ (reference sequence). This CDR3 is 15 amino acids long. The CDR3 DNA follows: TGTGCCAGCAGCTTAACTCAGGGACCCACCGGGGAGCTGTTTTTT. Protein sequence: CASSLTQGPTGELFF.

This clonotype occurred a few times. The rearrangement joins TRBV20-1 to TRBJ2-1, with D perhaps TRBD2 (6 bases). The CDR3 has 16 amino acids. Trimming stripped 3 bases from V and 1 base from J, with 16 bases between. CDR1 is DFQATT, CDR2 SNEGSKA, per germline (reference sequence). CDR3 coding DNA: TGCAGTGCTAGCGGGAGACTTGGGACTTCCTACAATGAGCAGTTCTTC. Protein: CSASGRLGTSYNEQFF.

This clonotype was recorded a few times. This chain joins TRBV11-2 and TRBJ1-2, with no clear D. V was cut by 5 bases and J by 5 bases, with 9 bases left in between. The CDR3 contains 12 residues. Per the germline V gene, CDR1 is SGHAT and CDR2 is FQNNGV. The CDR3, as DNA: TGTGCCAGCAGCCCGTCCTATTATGGCTACACCTTC. Its translation: CASSPSYYGYTF.

This clonotype was seen only a few times. The chain combines TRBV10-3 with TRBJ1-3; tentative D call: TRBD1 (5 bases). CDR1 and CDR2 (germline): ENHRY, SYGVKD. V was cut by 7 bases and J by 7 bases, with 17 bases left in between. CDR3 size: 14 residues. CDR3 residues: CAITPGMTVNTIYF. The CDR3, as DNA: TGTGCCATCACCCCAGGGATGACCGTGAACACCATATATTTT.

V is TRBV6-6 and J is TRBJ1-2; perhaps TRBD1 as D (6 bases). The CDR3 covers 13 residues. Trimming removed 4 bases at V and 7 bases at J, with 13 bases between. From germline, CDR1 is MNHNY and CDR2 SVGAGI (reference sequence). This chain's CDR3 is CASSSGQQSGYTF. CDR3 nucleotide sequence: TGTGCCAGCAGTTCCGGACAGCAATCTGGCTACACCTTC.